This passage covers 29 T cell receptor beta chains from one sample sequenced in a study of cytomegalovirus exposure and HLA in healthy donors. Primers: 60 Vbeta forward and 13 Jbeta reverse. The data were produced by immunoSEQ multiplex PCR, yet TCRdb's version contains in-frame clones alone and is incomplete. The sample consists of some 110,000 clones, 9.5% of them appearing once. Sample: PBMCs. The receptors here all came from a man aged 30-40 years in good health and CMV-seronegative.

This sequence joins TRBV11-3 and TRBJ2-7, with D tentatively TRBD2 (5 bases). The CDR3 totals 15 residues. Trimming removed 5 bases from V and 0 bases from J, with 14 bases in between. The germline CDR1 and CDR2 sequences are SGHNT and YENEEA. Here the CDR3 reads CASSLRPAASYEQYF. Here the CDR3 DNA reads TGTGCCAGCAGCCTCCGCCCAGCGGCCTCCTACGAGCAGTACTTC.

This clone has a handful of counts. The chain is built from TRBV6-1 and TRBJ1-2, with D tentatively TRBD1 (6 bases). The CDR3 sequence is 13 residues long. Trimming took 2 bases from V and 3 from J, leaving 7 bases between them. Germline loops: CDR1 MNHNS, CDR2 SASEGT. The CDR3 DNA is TGTGCCAGCAGTGAACAGGGGCACTATGGCTACACCTTC. The encoded protein is CASSEQGHYGYTF.

The rearrangement uses TRBV10-1 and TRBJ2-5, with D perhaps TRBD2 (6 bases). The V gene lost 0 bases and the J gene lost 4 bases, with 9 bases spanning the gap. This CDR3 comprises 14 residues. Looked up from germline, CDR1 is WNHNN and CDR2 is SYGVQD (reference sequence). The CDR3 region has the DNA TGCGCCAGCAGTGAGTCGGCGGGGCGAGAGACCCAGTACTTC. Its translation is CASSESAGRETQYF.

This rearrangement joins TRBV23-1 to TRBJ2-6; D uncertain. TRBV23-1 is annotated as an ORF whose role is uncertain. Trimming took off 4 bases at V and 0 bases at J, with 10 bases between the two ends. This CDR3 has 16 residues. The CDR3 DNA follows: TGCGCCAGCAGTCTTGTCAGGAACTCTGGGGCCAACGTCCTGACTTTC. This sequence encodes CASSLVRNSGANVLTF.

This clone was detected a few times. The chain recombines TRBV6-5 with TRBJ2-7, with 7 nucleotides matching TRBD1. The CDR3 is 15 residues long. J gave up 6 bases and V 0 bases, and 8 bases lay outside the gene matches. Germline CDR1 MNHEY, CDR2 SVGAGI. The CDR3 here is CASSYSRQGESEQYF. The CDR3 DNA sequence: TGTGCCAGCAGTTACTCGAGGCAGGGGGAATCCGAGCAGTACTTC.

The V call is TRBV4-2, the J call TRBJ2-5; 11 nucleotides line up with TRBD2. Germline V gene data show CDR1 as LGHNA and CDR2 as YNFKEQ. V was pared by 0 bases and J by 2 bases, with 2 bases of the junction left unmatched. The CDR3 is 16 residues long. The CDR3 reads CASSQELAGGQETQYF. In DNA form, the CDR3 reads TGTGCCAGCAGCCAAGAGCTAGCGGGGGGACAAGAGACCCAGTACTTC.

This chain links TRBV10-2 with TRBJ2-1; 9 bases match TRBD1. CDR3 length: 17 amino acids. Unmatched junction bases numbered 8, after V lost 5 bases and J lost 0 bases. The germline gives CDR1 WSHSY, CDR2 SAAADI. CDR3: CASSTKTGGGSYNEQFF. The CDR3 bases are TGCGCCAGCAGTACGAAGACAGGGGGTGGCTCCTACAATGAGCAGTTCTTC.

This clone appeared a few times. V gene TRBV5-4 combines with J gene TRBJ1-2, with D maybe TRBD1 (5 bases). Germline CDR1 and CDR2: SGHNT and YYREEE (reference sequence). The CDR3 sequence is 15 residues long. V lost 3 bases to trimming and J lost 1 base, with 13 bases between them. The DNA of the CDR3 is TGTGCCAGCAGCTCACCACGGGGGAATAACTATGGCTACACCTTC. Translated: CASSSPRGNNYGYTF. The full variable domain, completed using reference TRBV5-4 and TRBJ1-2, is ETGVTQSPTHLIKTRGQQVTLRCSSQSGHNTVSWYQQALGQGPQFIFQYYREEENGRGNFPPRFSGLQFPNYSSELNVNALELDDSALYLCASSSPRGNNYGYTFGSGTRLTVV.

V and J are TRBV7-8 and TRBJ2-5, with 8 nucleotides matching TRBD1. This CDR3 spans 14 amino acids. J gave up 3 bases and V 4 bases, and 4 bases lay outside the gene matches. Looked up from germline, CDR1 is SGHVS and CDR2 is FQNEAQ. For the CDR3, the DNA is TGTGCCAGCAGCTCTCTGGACAGGGAAGAGACCCAGTACTTC. Protein product: CASSSLDREETQYF.

V gene TRBV6-1 combines with J gene TRBJ1-3, with 8 bases fitting TRBD1. Looked up from germline, CDR1 is MNHNS and CDR2 is SASEGT. J lost 2 bases, V lost 6 bases, and 3 bases had no gene match. This CDR3 spans 14 amino acids. DNA of the CDR3: TGTGCCAGCAGAGCAGGGGGCACTGGAAACACCATATATTTT. Amino acids: CASRAGGTGNTIYF.

This clone has a handful of counts. The rearrangement uses TRBV9 and TRBJ2-3, with D tentatively TRBD1 (5 bases). The germline CDR1 and CDR2 sequences are SGDLS and YYNGEE. The ends were cut back, 3 bases at V and 12 bases at J, with 14 bases in the middle. CDR3 length: 12 residues. CDR3: CASSAAGWGQYF. The CDR3 DNA is TGTGCCAGCAGCGCCGCAGGGTGGGGTCAGTATTTT.

The sample holds a few counts of this clone. The rearrangement joins TRBV27 to TRBJ2-1, with 9 bases fitting TRBD1. The CDR3 is 15 residues long. The trim removed 2 bases at V and 8 bases at J, leaving 7 bases unmatched. Germline V CDR1 and CDR2: MNHEY, SMNVEV (reference sequence). CDR3 nucleotide sequence: TGTGCCAGCAGTTTAAAACAGGGGGCAGGTCATGAGCAGTTCTTC. Translation gives CASSLKQGAGHEQFF.

This sequence joins TRBV19 and TRBJ1-5, with D possibly matching TRBD1 (6 bases). The CDR3 loop spans 15 amino acids. With 4 bases removed from V and 2 bases from J, the gap between germline ends came to 12 bases. In germline, CDR1 is LNHDA, CDR2 SQIVND (reference sequence). The CDR3 bases are TGTGCCAGTAGTAGGGGAGGGGGAGGCAATCAGCCCCAGCATTTT. Translating gives CASSRGGGGNQPQHF.

This clone was seen a handful of times. The V and J genes are TRBV15 and TRBJ2-7; the D is unclear. The CDR3 runs to 13 residues. V was pared by 0 bases and J by 3 bases, with 6 bases between. The germline V gene has CDR1 LNHNV and CDR2 YYDKDF (reference sequence). In DNA, the CDR3 is TGTGCCACCAGCAGAGATAGCTTCTACGAGCAGTACTTC. Residues: CATSRDSFYEQYF.

This clone was counted between two and nine times. The J gene is TRBJ1-5, the V gene TRBV18; D is ambiguous. Germline lookup yields CDR1 KGHSH and CDR2 LQKENI. This CDR3 is 15 amino acids long. V gave up 2 bases and J gave up 0 bases, with 8 bases separating them. CDR3 DNA: TGTGCCAGCTCACCATCCGGGAATAGCAATCAGCCCCAGCATTTT. This encodes CASSPSGNSNQPQHF.

The chain recombines TRBV14 with TRBJ2-7, with 9 bases lining up with TRBD1. The CDR3 has 15 residues. Germline loops: CDR1 SGHDN, CDR2 FVKESK. The junction had 11 bases not matched to a gene; V was cut back by 5 bases and J by 6 bases. CDR3 DNA sequence: TGTGCCAGCAGCATTGCCGGGACAGGGAAGGGCGAGCAGTACTTC. It codes for CASSIAGTGKGEQYF.

This chain connects TRBV6-5 to TRBJ2-3; 10 bases are a match to TRBD2. The CDR3 length is 15 residues. Germline V lookup: CDR1 MNHEY, CDR2 SVGAGI. V shed 3 bases, J shed 2 bases, and the junction held 2 bases outside the gene matches. Here the CDR3 DNA reads TGTGCCAGCAGTTATAGCGGGGGGTTCACAGATACGCAGTATTTT. Translation gives CASSYSGGFTDTQYF.

The chain recombines TRBV7-6 with TRBJ2-3; tentative D call: TRBD1 (5 bases). V was pared by 4 bases and J by 6 bases, with 8 bases between. Per the germline V gene, CDR1 is SGHVS and CDR2 is FNYEAQ. This CDR3 spans 12 amino acids. CDR3 nucleotides: TGTGCCAGCAGCTCAGGGTTGGATACGCAGTATTTT. Translating it yields CASSSGLDTQYF.

The genes are TRBV27 and TRBJ1-6; D is unresolved. The CDR3 totals 15 residues. Per the germline V gene, CDR1 is MNHEY and CDR2 is SMNVEV (reference sequence). Trimming took off 6 bases at V and 8 bases at J, with 17 bases between the two ends. The CDR3 region is CASSPPGPRDSPLHF. The DNA for the CDR3 is TGTGCCAGCAGCCCACCTGGGCCGCGGGATTCACCCCTCCACTTT.

Only a few counts were recorded for this clone. This chain links TRBV28 with TRBJ1-1; a weak D match, TRBD1 (5 bases). Germline CDR1 MDHEN, CDR2 SYDVKM. Trimming cost V 6 bases and J 5 bases, with 10 bases left between them. The CDR3 runs 12 residues. Here the CDR3 DNA reads TGTGCCAGCAGCTTGGACAAGACTGAAGCTTTCTTT. Its protein product is CASSLDKTEAFF.

In this sample, this clone turned up a few times. The chain joins TRBV9 to TRBJ1-1, with TRBD1 identical over 8 bases. The CDR3 length is 16 residues. Germline CDR1 SGDLS, CDR2 YYNGEE. V lost 0 bases and J lost 1; bases outside the gene matches: 5. The CDR3 DNA reads TGTGCCAGCAGCGTAGCTACGGACAGGGAGAACACTGAAGCTTTCTTT. Protein sequence: CASSVATDRENTEAFF.

As concerns this clone: The junction departs from germline at one end; a sequencing error may be responsible. Other DNA variants within this sample encode the same CDR3. V and J are TRBV6-5 and TRBJ2-7; D is perhaps TRBD1 (5 bases). The CDR3 totals 12 residues. Germline V gene lookup returns CDR1 MNHEY and CDR2 SVGAGI. The CDR3 is CASKAGSYEQYF. For the CDR3, the DNA is TGTGCAAGCAAAGCAGGGTCCTACGAGCAGTACTTC.

Notes on this clone: The same CDR3 is also encoded by other DNA sequences in this sample. The chain couples TRBV9 to TRBJ1-4; TRBD1 matches at 8 bases. The V gene end was trimmed by 6 bases and the J gene end by 7 bases; junction bases not matched to a gene: 14. The CDR3 extends over 16 amino acids. Germline loops: CDR1 SGDLS, CDR2 YYNGEE. The CDR3 region has the DNA TGTGCCAGCACCGGCGGGACAGGCAGAGGAGGTGAAAAACTGTTTTTT. It encodes CASTGGTGRGGEKLFF.

This clone has just a few counts. The chain links TRBV6-5 to TRBJ2-3; TRBD2 is a possible D gene (5 bases). CDR1 MNHEY and CDR2 SVGAGI come from the germline V gene. The V end was cut by 6 bases, the J end by 4 bases, with 14 bases between. The CDR3 runs 14 residues. The CDR3 protein is CASREATEADTQYF. DNA of the CDR3: TGTGCCAGCAGGGAGGCAACAGAGGCAGATACGCAGTATTTT.

This clone has only a few counts. The rearrangement joins TRBV7-5 to TRBJ2-3; the D call in the table, TRBD2, was not verified against the DNA. TRBV7-5 is a recognized pseudogene. CDR3 size: 16 residues. CDR3 DNA: TGTGCCAGAAGCTTAAGCTCTAGCGGAGGAACAGATACGCAGTATTTT. Translated, it gives CARSLSSSGGTDTQYF.

The chain is built from TRBV5-6 and TRBJ1-5; 7 bases fit TRBD1. CDR1 is SGHDT, CDR2 YYEEEE, per germline. The CDR3 has 13 amino acids. Trimming cost V 4 bases and J 6 bases; bases outside gene matches: 4. Here the CDR3 DNA reads TGTGCCAGCAGCGGCAGGGGGAGTCAGCCCCAGCATTTT. It codes for CASSGRGSQPQHF.

The rearrangement uses TRBV6-5 and TRBJ2-1; 12 bases agree with TRBD2. After removal of 6 bases from V and 10 bases from J, the junction contained 4 bases not matched to a gene. CDR1 and CDR2 (germline): MNHEY, SVGAGI. This CDR3 has 13 amino acids. DNA for the CDR3: TGTGCCAGCAGGTTAGGACTAGCGGGAGAGCAGTTCTTC. This gives the protein CASRLGLAGEQFF.

This chain connects TRBV11-3 to TRBJ2-2, with D perhaps TRBD1 (7 bases). This CDR3 has 15 amino acids. Trimming removed 6 bases from V and 3 bases from J, with 14 bases in between. Germline V gene data show CDR1 as SGHNT and CDR2 as YENEEA. In nucleotides, the CDR3 is TGTGCCAGCAGTCGGCAGGGGGGCGACACCGGGGAGCTGTTTTTT. This translates into CASSRQGGDTGELFF.

This clone was seen more than once but under ten times. The rearrangement joins TRBV28 to TRBJ2-4, with 8 bases identical to TRBD2. J lost 5 bases, V lost 3 bases, and 6 bases had no gene match. This CDR3 has 15 amino acids. In germline, CDR1 is MDHEN, CDR2 SYDVKM. The DNA of the CDR3 is TGTGCCAGCAGTTTCTGGTCGGGGGGGGAAAACATTCAGTACTTC. This codes for CASSFWSGGENIQYF.